The 12 T cell receptor beta chains given below trace back to one sample, sequenced in a study of blood T cell repertoires in COVID-19. The method was immunoSEQ multiplex PCR; TCRdb's version includes in-frame clones alone and lacks a portion of them. Altogether a few hundred thousand clones are present, over 75% being singletons, with the ten largest covering 1.5% to 2%. The sequenced sample consisted of PBMCs or T cells enriched from blood (not recorded which). Receptors originate from a woman aged 45-59 years who had recovered from COVID-19.

Details on this clone: Distinct nucleotide sequences in the sample also encode this CDR3. The chain is built from TRBV5-6 and TRBJ2-2, with D hard to call. Germline CDR1 SGHDT, CDR2 YYEEEE. This CDR3 has 14 residues. V lost 4 bases, J lost 1 base, and 8 bases lay in between. CDR3 sequence reads: CASSLTRNTGELFF. Here the CDR3 DNA reads TGTGCCAGCAGCCTGACACGGAACACCGGGGAGCTGTTTTTT. The full variable domain, in which reference TRBV5-6 and TRBJ2-2 provide the parts outside the CDR3, is DAGVTQSPTHLIKTRGQQVTLRCSPKSGHDTVSWYQQALGQGPQFIFQYYEEEERQRGNFPDRFSGHQFPNYSSELNVNALLLGDSALYLCASSLTRNTGELFFGEGSRLTVL.

V and J are TRBV28 and TRBJ2-7; 9 bases match TRBD2. The ends lost 10 bases at V and 4 bases at J; junction bases unmatched: 11. The CDR3 length is 14 residues. The V gene's germline CDR1 is MDHEN and CDR2 SYDVKM. The CDR3 here is CATGGGAWGYEQYF. In nucleotides, the CDR3 is TGTGCCACTGGCGGGGGGGCGTGGGGATACGAGCAGTACTTC.

This chain uses TRBV4-1 with TRBJ1-6, with D possibly TRBD1 on 6 matching bases. Trimming removed 1 base from V and 5 bases from J, with 9 bases in between. The CDR3 is 15 residues long. Germline CDR1 and CDR2: MGHRA and YSYEKL. The CDR3 loop is CASSQGTVNNSPLHF. In nucleotides, the CDR3 is TGCGCCAGCAGCCAAGGGACAGTCAATAATTCACCCCTCCACTTT.

The chain couples TRBV9 to TRBJ2-7, with TRBD1 matching 8 bases. Germline V gene data show CDR1 as SGDLS and CDR2 as YYNGEE. This CDR3 has 15 amino acids. J was trimmed by 6 bases and V by 2 bases; bases with no gene match: 10. CDR3 region: CASSVGTGPQFEQYF. Here the CDR3 DNA reads TGTGCCAGCAGCGTGGGGACAGGCCCCCAGTTCGAGCAGTACTTC.

V usage is TRBV27 and J usage is TRBJ2-3; 7 nucleotides line up with TRBD2. Germline lookup yields CDR1 MNHEY and CDR2 SMNVEV (reference sequence). After removal of 3 bases from V and 4 bases from J, the junction contained 19 bases not matched to a gene. The CDR3 spans 19 residues. The CDR3 sequence: CASSFGTRGGFRNADTQYF. Here the CDR3 DNA reads TGTGCCAGCAGTTTTGGGACTCGGGGAGGGTTTCGAAACGCAGATACGCAGTATTTT.

The V call is TRBV28, the J call TRBJ2-3, with 13 positions matching TRBD2. The trim removed 2 bases at V and 4 bases at J, leaving 6 bases unmatched. The CDR3 has 17 amino acids. CDR1 and CDR2 (germline): MDHEN, SYDVKM. CDR3 sequence reads: CASSLPGLAGVADTQYF. In DNA form, the CDR3 reads TGTGCCAGCAGTTTACCTGGACTAGCGGGAGTAGCAGATACGCAGTATTTT. The whole variable domain, remainder taken from reference TRBV28 and TRBJ2-3, is DVKVTQSSRYLVKRTGEKVFLECVQDMDHENMFWYRQDPGLGLRLIYFSYDVKMKEKGDIPEGYSVSREKKERFSLILESASTNQTSMYLCASSLPGLAGVADTQYFGPGTRLTVL.

The rearrangement uses TRBV28 and TRBJ1-1; 10 nucleotides agree with TRBD1. Trimming removed 4 bases from V and 0 bases from J; junction bases left unmatched: 14. Germline lookup yields CDR1 MDHEN and CDR2 SYDVKM. The CDR3 spans 19 residues. CDR3 amino acids: CASSWTWDRGHNMNTEAFF. For the CDR3, the DNA is TGTGCCAGCAGTTGGACATGGGACAGGGGCCATAACATGAACACTGAAGCTTTCTTT.

The V and J genes are TRBV5-1 and TRBJ2-1, with D tentatively TRBD1 (6 bases). Germline loops: CDR1 SGHRS, CDR2 YFSETQ. V was pared by 6 bases and J by 1 base, with 11 bases between. The CDR3 loop spans 14 amino acids. CDR3 amino acids: CASTRDISYNEQFF. CDR3 DNA: TGCGCCAGCACCCGGGACATTTCCTACAATGAGCAGTTCTTC.

The gene calls are TRBV4-2 and TRBJ1-3; TRBD1 agrees at 10 bases. Germline values: CDR1 LGHNA, CDR2 YNFKEQ. The V and J ends lost 3 bases and 4 bases, in that order; junction bases with no gene match: 9. CDR3 length: 17 residues. CDR3 nucleotide sequence: TGTGCCAGCAGCCACGATCCGGGACAGGGGTACGGAAACACCATATATTTT. It codes for CASSHDPGQGYGNTIYF.

In this sample, this clone turned up a few times. The rearrangement uses TRBV13 and TRBJ2-7, with 7 bases that match TRBD2. This CDR3 has 16 amino acids. V lost 5 bases to trimming and J lost 0 bases; unmatched junction nucleotides: 10. Germline-derived CDR1 and CDR2 are PRHDT and FYEKMQ (reference sequence). CDR3 protein: CASSPWGGVSSYEQYF. The CDR3 DNA reads as TGTGCCAGCAGCCCTTGGGGAGGGGTCAGCTCCTACGAGCAGTACTTC.

The chain joins TRBV13 to TRBJ1-2; tentatively, D is TRBD1 (6 bases). Germline CDR1 and CDR2: PRHDT and FYEKMQ (reference sequence). The CDR3 consists of 13 residues. Deletions cut 5 bases from V and 2 bases from J, with 9 bases between. The CDR3 bases are TGTGCCAGCAGCCAGACAGGCAACTATGGCTACACCTTC. It codes for CASSQTGNYGYTF.

The genes are TRBV6-5 and TRBJ2-7, with D tentatively TRBD2 (6 bases). Trimming took 0 bases from V and 3 from J, leaving 12 bases between them. The CDR3 length is 15 residues. Germline lookup yields CDR1 MNHEY and CDR2 SVGAGI. In DNA form, the CDR3 reads TGTGCCAGCAGTTACTCGACGGCGGACTACTACGAGCAGTACTTC. This encodes CASSYSTADYYEQYF.